The 13 T cell receptor beta chains below come from one sample, sequenced in a study of T-cell reconstitution after alpha-beta-depleted transplantation in children. The authors prepared the TCRbeta library with unique molecular identifiers. TCRdb ran MiXCR on the PCR reads and lists one entry per CDR3 protein. This table holds about 610,000 distinct CDR3 sequences, under 12% found once. The sequenced sample was PBMCs from the stem cell graft donor, obtained from the stem cell graft. These receptors all stem from a human donor who donated a stem cell graft to a child with acute myeloid leukemia.

This clonotype has a handful of counts. The V gene is TRBV11-2, the J gene TRBJ2-1; D is possibly TRBD1 (6 bases). CDR3 length: 16 amino acids. Trimming removed 0 bases at V and 3 bases at J, with 12 bases between. Germline loops: CDR1 SGHAT, CDR2 FQNNGV. The CDR3 coding sequence is TGTGCCAGCAGCTTAGAGGGGGCCGCTTACTACAATGAGCAGTTCTTC. Translated: CASSLEGAAYYNEQFF. The variable domain in full, with the rest retrieved from reference TRBV11-2 and TRBJ2-1, is EAGVAQSPRYKIIEKRQSVAFWCNPISGHATLYWYQQILGQGPKLLIQFQNNGVVDDSQLPKDRFSAERLKGVDSTLKIQPAKLEDSAVYLCASSLEGAAYYNEQFFGPGTRLTVL.

The chain combines TRBV6-2 or TRBV6-3 with TRBJ2-3; D possibly corresponds to TRBD1 (5 bases). Germline CDR1 is MNHEY and CDR2 is SVGEGT. This CDR3 comprises 14 residues. V lost 2 bases, J lost 1 base, and 7 bases lay in between. Written as DNA, the CDR3 is TGTGCCAGCAGTTACCTACAGGGCACAGATACGCAGTATTTT. Translated: CASSYLQGTDTQYF.

V usage is TRBV9 and J usage is TRBJ2-3; 14 nucleotides line up with TRBD2. This CDR3 spans 21 amino acids. Germline loops: CDR1 SGDLS, CDR2 YYNGEE. The ends lost 3 bases at V and 5 bases at J; junction bases unmatched: 20. The CDR3 DNA is TGTGCCAGCAGCGAGCGATCCGGGACTAGCGGGAGAGTATCCCCTATAGATACGCAGTATTTT. Protein sequence: CASSERSGTSGRVSPIDTQYF.

The rearrangement joins TRBV5-5 to TRBJ1-2, with 7 bases lining up with TRBD1. Germline values: CDR1 SGHKS, CDR2 YYEKEE (reference sequence). V was pared by 3 bases and J by 2 bases, with 13 bases of the junction left unmatched. The CDR3 loop spans 17 amino acids. CDR3 sequence: CASSSVTGVFSNYGYTF. The CDR3 region has the DNA TGTGCCAGCAGCTCGGTCACAGGGGTTTTTTCCAACTATGGCTACACCTTC.

This clonotype has a handful of counts. The chain links TRBV7-2 to TRBJ2-3; 9 nucleotides align to TRBD1. V dropped 6 bases and J dropped 4; count of bases not matched to a gene: 11. The CDR3 runs 16 residues. Germline V gives CDR1 SGHTA, CDR2 FQGNSA. As DNA, the CDR3 is TGTGCCAGCAGACCCGGGTGGGGACAGGGCTCAGATACGCAGTATTTT. This gives the protein CASRPGWGQGSDTQYF.

This clonotype was seen more than once but under ten times. V is TRBV20-1 and J is TRBJ2-5; a possible D gene is TRBD2 (6 bases). The CDR3 is 15 amino acids. The V and J ends lost 0 bases and 5 bases respectively, with 16 bases between them. The germline V gene encodes CDR1 DFQATT and CDR2 SNEGSKA (reference sequence). CDR3 sequence: CSARDGAGPRETQYF. The CDR3 nucleotides read TGCAGTGCTAGAGATGGAGCGGGCCCAAGGGAGACCCAGTACTTC.

The sample holds many counts of this clonotype. No conserved phenylalanine or tryptophan ends this CDR3, so it is likely a read error. The J gene is TRBJ2-3, the V gene TRBV5-1, with 10 nucleotides matching TRBD2. This CDR3 is built from 14 residues. V was clipped by 5 bases and J by 5 bases; unmatched bases: 5. CDR1 and CDR2 (germline): SGHRS, YFSETQ. In DNA, the CDR3 is TGCGCCAGCAGGAGCGGGAGGGCCGTAGATACGCAGTATCTT. This gives the protein CASRSGRAVDTQYL.

As regards this clonotype: A much larger clone sits a single nucleotide away, making a read error possible. This chain joins TRBV28 and TRBJ2-3, with D possibly being TRBD1 or TRBD2 (6 bases each). CDR1 and CDR2 from the germline V gene are MDHEN and SYDVKM. The CDR3 extends over 18 amino acids. This CDR3 is CAISLWTALAESTDTQYF. The CDR3 DNA sequence: TGTGCCATCAGTTTATGGACAGCTTTAGCGGAAAGCACAGATACGCAGTATTTT.

V and J are TRBV29-1 and TRBJ2-1; D is perhaps TRBD2 (5 bases). V was pared by 4 bases and J by 5 bases, with 15 bases between. CDR1 is SQVTM, CDR2 ANQGSEA, per germline. This CDR3 contains 14 residues. The DNA for the CDR3 is TGCAGCGTTGTGAGGGCCACGTGGGACAATGAGCAGTTCTTC. Translated, it gives CSVVRATWDNEQFF.

This clonotype was observed at least ten times. This chain links TRBV4-3 with TRBJ1-2; TRBD1 is a possible D gene (5 bases). Per the germline V gene, CDR1 is LGHNA and CDR2 is YSLEER. The CDR3 sequence is 16 residues long. Trimming took 4 bases from V and 8 from J, leaving 23 bases between them. CDR3 protein: CASSLLVGSRGEGYTF. The CDR3 DNA follows: TGCGCCAGCAGCCTCTTGGTTGGCTCTCGGGGGGAGGGCTACACCTTC.

This clonotype was observed a few times. The chain recombines TRBV29-1 with TRBJ2-2, with 16 bases aligning to TRBD2. The germline CDR1 and CDR2 sequences are SQVTM and ANQGSEA. This CDR3 is built from 17 residues. Trimming took 7 bases from V and 6 from J; bases not matched to a gene: 11. The CDR3 loop is CSAAGTSGRAPAGELFF. CDR3 DNA: TGCAGCGCTGCAGGGACTAGCGGGAGGGCCCCCGCCGGGGAGCTGTTTTTT.

The chain joins TRBV9 to TRBJ2-1, with 11 positions matching TRBD2. The CDR3 covers 15 residues. V was pared by 1 base and J by 5 bases, with 2 bases of the junction left unmatched. The germline V gene encodes CDR1 SGDLS and CDR2 YYNGEE. CDR3 in amino acids: CASSVLAGGDNEQFF. Here the CDR3 DNA reads TGTGCCAGCAGCGTATTAGCGGGAGGGGACAATGAGCAGTTCTTC. The full variable domain, rest sourced from reference TRBV9 and TRBJ2-1, is DSGVTQTPKHLITATGQRVTLRCSPRSGDLSVYWYQQSLDQGLQFLIQYYNGEERAKGNILERFSAQQFPDLHSELNLSSLELGDSALYFCASSVLAGGDNEQFFGPGTRLTVL.

Sample share makes this clonotype medium-sized (0.01 to 0.1%). V is TRBV7-2 and J is TRBJ2-3, with 9 bases matching TRBD2. The CDR3 contains 14 residues. Germline V gene sequence: CDR1 SGHTA, CDR2 FQGNSA. After removal of 3 bases from V and 6 bases from J, the junction contained 4 bases not matched to a gene. The CDR3 loop reads CASSFLREGDTQYF. Here the CDR3 DNA reads TGTGCCAGCAGCTTTTTGCGGGAGGGGGATACGCAGTATTTT.